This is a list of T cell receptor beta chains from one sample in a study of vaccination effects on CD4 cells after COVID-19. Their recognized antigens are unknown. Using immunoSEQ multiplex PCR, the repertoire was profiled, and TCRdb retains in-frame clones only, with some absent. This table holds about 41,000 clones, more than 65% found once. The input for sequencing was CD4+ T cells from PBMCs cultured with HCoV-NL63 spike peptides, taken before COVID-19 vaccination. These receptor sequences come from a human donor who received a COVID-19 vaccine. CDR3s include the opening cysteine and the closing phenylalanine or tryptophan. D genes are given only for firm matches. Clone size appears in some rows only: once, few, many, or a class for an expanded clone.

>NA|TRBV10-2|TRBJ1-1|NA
CATQRGMGTEAFF
TGCGCCACCCAAAGAGGAATGGGCACTGAAGCTTTCTTT
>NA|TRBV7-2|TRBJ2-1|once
CASSRATRILGAEQFF
TGTGCCAGCAGTCGGGCCACTCGGATATTGGGTGCTGAGCAGTTCTTC
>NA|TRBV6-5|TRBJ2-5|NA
CASSYSRGEEETQYF
TGTGCCAGCAGTTACTCGCGCGGGGAAGAGGAGACCCAGTACTTC
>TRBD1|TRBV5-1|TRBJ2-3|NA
CASSSGTVEDTQYF
TGCGCCAGCAGCTCCGGGACAGTAGAGGATACGCAGTATTTT
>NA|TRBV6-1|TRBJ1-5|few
CASSEDPGRNQPQHF
TGTGCCAGCAGTGAAGACCCGGGACGGAATCAGCCCCAGCATTTT
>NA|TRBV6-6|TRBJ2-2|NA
CASSLYPGTSKSTGELFF
TGTGCCAGCAGTCTCTACCCGGGGACGTCGAAGAGCACCGGGGAGCTGTTTTTT
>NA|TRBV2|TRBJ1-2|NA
CASNREGYGYTF
TGTGCCAGCAACAGGGAAGGTTATGGCTACACCTTC
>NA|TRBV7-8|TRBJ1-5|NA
CASSLSQTYSNQPQHF
TGTGCCAGCAGCTTATCACAAACCTATAGCAATCAGCCCCAGCATTTT
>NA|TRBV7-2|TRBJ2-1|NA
CASSAGGRPSYNEQFF
TGTGCCAGCAGCGCGGGCGGTAGGCCTTCCTACAATGAGCAGTTCTTC
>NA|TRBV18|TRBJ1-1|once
CASSPRDSLRAEAFF
TGTGCCAGCTCACCTAGGGACTCCCTCCGGGCTGAAGCTTTCTTT
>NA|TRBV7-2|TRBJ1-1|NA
CASSVDSRMNTEAFF
TGTGCCAGCAGCGTGGACAGCAGGATGAACACTGAAGCTTTCTTT
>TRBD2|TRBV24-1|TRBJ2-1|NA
CATSGPGLAGGVNEQFF
TGTGCCACCAGTGGACCGGGACTAGCGGGGGGTGTAAATGAGCAGTTCTTC
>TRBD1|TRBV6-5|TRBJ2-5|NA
CASGGQGQETQYF
TGTGCCAGTGGGGGACAGGGCCAAGAGACCCAGTACTTC
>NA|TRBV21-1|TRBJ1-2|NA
CASKSIQGNGYTF
TGTGCCAGCAAGTCCATACAGGGAAATGGCTACACCTTC
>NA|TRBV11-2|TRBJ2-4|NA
CASSSRVEGAAKNIQYF
TGTGCCAGCAGCTCCCGGGTGGAGGGGGCGGCCAAAAACATTCAGTACTTC
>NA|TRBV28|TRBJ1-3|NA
CASSLLSIGSGNTIYF
TGTGCCAGCAGTTTACTTTCCATCGGCTCTGGAAACACCATATATTTT
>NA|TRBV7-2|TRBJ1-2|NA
CASSPGPGGPWGYTF
TGTGCCAGCAGCCCAGGTCCGGGAGGGCCCTGGGGCTACACCTTC
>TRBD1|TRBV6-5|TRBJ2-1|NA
CASSSDRGLYNEQFF
TGTGCCAGCAGCTCCGACAGGGGACTGTACAATGAGCAGTTCTTC